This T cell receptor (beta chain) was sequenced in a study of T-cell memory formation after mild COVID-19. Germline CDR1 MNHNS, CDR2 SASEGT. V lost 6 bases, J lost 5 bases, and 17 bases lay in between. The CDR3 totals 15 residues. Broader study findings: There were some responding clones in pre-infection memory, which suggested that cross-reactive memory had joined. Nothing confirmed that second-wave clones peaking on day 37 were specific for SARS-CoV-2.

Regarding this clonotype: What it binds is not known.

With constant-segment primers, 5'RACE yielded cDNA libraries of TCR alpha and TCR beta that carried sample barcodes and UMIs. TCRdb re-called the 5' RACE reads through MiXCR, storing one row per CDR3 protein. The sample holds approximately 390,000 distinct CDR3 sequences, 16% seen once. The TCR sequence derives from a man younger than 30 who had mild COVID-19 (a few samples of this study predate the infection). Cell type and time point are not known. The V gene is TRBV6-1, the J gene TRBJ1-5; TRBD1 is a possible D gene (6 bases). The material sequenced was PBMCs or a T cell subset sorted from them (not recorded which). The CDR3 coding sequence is TGTGCCAGCAGCCGAACAGGGACGCGGTATCAGCCCCAGCATTTT. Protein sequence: CASSRTGTRYQPQHF.